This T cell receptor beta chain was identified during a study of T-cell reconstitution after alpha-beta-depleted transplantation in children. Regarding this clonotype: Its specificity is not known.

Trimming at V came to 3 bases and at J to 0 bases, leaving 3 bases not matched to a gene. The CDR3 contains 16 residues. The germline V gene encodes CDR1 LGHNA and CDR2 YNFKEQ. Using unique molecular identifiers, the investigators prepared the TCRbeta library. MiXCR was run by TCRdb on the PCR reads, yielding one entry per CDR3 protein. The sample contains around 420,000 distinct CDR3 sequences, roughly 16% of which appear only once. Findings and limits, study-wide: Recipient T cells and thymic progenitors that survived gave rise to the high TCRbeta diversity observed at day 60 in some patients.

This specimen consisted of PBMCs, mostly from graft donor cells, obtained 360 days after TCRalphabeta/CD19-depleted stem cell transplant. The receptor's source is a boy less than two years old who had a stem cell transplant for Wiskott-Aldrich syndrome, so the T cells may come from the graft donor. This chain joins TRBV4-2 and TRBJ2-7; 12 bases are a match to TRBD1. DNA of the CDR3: TGTGCCAGCAGCCAGGGACAGGGGGCGAGCTCCTACGAGCAGTACTTC. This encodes CASSQGQGASSYEQYF.